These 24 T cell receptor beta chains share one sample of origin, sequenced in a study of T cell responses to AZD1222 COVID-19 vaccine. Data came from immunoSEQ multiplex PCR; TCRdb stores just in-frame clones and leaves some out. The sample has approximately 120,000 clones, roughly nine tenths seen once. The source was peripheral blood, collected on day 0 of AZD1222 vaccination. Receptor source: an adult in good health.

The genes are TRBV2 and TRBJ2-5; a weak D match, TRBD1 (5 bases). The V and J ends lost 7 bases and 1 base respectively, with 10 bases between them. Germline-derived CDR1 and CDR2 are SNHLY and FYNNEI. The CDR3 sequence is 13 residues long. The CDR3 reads CASNQGIQETQYF. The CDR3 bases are TGTGCCAGCAACCAGGGAATCCAAGAGACCCAGTACTTC.

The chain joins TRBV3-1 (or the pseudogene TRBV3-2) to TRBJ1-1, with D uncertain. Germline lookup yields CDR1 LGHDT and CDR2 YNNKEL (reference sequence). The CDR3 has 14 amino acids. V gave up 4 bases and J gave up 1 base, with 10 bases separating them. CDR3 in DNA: TGTGCCAGCAGCCGATCCACAGAGAACACTGAAGCTTTCTTT. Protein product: CASSRSTENTEAFF.

The CDR3 DNA is TGCGCCAGCAGTCAAAGCCATGTCGCAGAGGGTAGGGAAAAACTGTTTTTT. The encoded protein is CASSQSHVAEGREKLFF. J is TRBJ1-4 and V is TRBV23-1; D not resolved. TRBV23-1 is known as an ORF, though its function is uncertain. The germline V and J ends were trimmed by 2 bases and 8 bases, with 21 bases remaining between them. This CDR3 is 17 amino acids long.

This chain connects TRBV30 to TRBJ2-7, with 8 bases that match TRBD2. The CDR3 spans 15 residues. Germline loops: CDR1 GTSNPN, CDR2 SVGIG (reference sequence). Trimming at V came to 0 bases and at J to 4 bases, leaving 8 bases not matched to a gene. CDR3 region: CAWSVGLGDGYEQYF. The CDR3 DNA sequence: TGTGCCTGGAGTGTGGGACTAGGCGACGGTTACGAGCAGTACTTC.

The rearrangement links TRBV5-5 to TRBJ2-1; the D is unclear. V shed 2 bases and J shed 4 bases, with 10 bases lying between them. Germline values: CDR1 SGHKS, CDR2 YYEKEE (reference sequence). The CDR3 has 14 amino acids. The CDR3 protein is CASSFWTVYNEQFF. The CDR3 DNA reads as TGTGCCAGCAGCTTTTGGACGGTTTACAATGAGCAGTTCTTC. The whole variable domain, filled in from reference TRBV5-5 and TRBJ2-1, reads DAGVTQSPTHLIKTRGQQVTLRCSPISGHKSVSWYQQVLGQGPQFIFQYYEKEERGRGNFPDRFSARQFPNYSSELNVNALLLGDSALYLCASSFWTVYNEQFFGPGTRLTVL.

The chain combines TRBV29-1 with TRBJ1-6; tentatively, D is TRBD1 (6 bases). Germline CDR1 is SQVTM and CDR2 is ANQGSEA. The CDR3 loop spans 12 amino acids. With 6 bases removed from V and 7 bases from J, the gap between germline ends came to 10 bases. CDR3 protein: CSVSTGNSPLHF. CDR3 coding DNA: TGCAGCGTATCTACAGGGAATTCACCCCTCCACTTT.

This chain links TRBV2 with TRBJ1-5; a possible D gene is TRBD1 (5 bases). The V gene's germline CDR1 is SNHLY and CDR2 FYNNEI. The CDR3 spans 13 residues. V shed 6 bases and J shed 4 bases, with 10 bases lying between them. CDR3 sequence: CASRPRGNQPQHF. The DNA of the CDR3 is TGTGCCAGCAGGCCGCGGGGGAATCAGCCCCAGCATTTT.

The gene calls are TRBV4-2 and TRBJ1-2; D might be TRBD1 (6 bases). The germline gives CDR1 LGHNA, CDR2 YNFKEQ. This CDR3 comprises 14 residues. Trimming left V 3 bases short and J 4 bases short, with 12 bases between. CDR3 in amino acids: CASSHPDSPYGYTF. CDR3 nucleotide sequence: TGTGCCAGCAGCCACCCGGACAGCCCCTATGGCTACACCTTC.

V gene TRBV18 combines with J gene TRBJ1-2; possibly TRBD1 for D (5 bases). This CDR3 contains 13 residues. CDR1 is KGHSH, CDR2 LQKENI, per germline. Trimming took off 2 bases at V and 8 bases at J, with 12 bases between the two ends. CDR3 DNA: TGTGCCAGCTCACCATCAGGGCAGGGAGGCTACACCTTC. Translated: CASSPSGQGGYTF.

CDR3 amino acids: CASRMGQGDEEDTQYF. The CDR3 region has the DNA TGTGCCAGTAGGATGGGACAGGGAGACGAGGAAGATACGCAGTATTTT. V and J are TRBV19 and TRBJ2-3, with 9 bases that match TRBD1. The CDR3 is 16 residues long. Trimming took 6 bases from V and 5 from J; bases not matched to a gene: 12. Germline loops: CDR1 LNHDA, CDR2 SQIVND (reference sequence).

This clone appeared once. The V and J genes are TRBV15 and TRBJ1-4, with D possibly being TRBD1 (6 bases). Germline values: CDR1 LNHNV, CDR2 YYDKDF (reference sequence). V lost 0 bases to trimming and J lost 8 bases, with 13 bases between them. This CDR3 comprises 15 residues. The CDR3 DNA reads TGTGCCACCAGCAGAGATAGTTCAGGGGTGGAAAAACTGTTTTTT. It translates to CATSRDSSGVEKLFF.

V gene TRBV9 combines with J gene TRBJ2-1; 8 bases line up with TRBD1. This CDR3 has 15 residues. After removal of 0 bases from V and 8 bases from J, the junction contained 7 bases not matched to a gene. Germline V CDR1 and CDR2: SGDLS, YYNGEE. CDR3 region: CASSVGQGRDYEQFF. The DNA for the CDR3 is TGTGCCAGCAGCGTAGGACAGGGGCGCGACTATGAGCAGTTCTTC.

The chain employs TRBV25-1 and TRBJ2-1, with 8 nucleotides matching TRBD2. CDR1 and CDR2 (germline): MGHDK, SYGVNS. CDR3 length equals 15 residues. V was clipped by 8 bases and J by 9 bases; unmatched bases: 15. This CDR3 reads CASQVAGGGWGEQFF. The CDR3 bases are TGTGCCAGCCAGGTGGCGGGAGGTGGATGGGGTGAGCAGTTCTTC. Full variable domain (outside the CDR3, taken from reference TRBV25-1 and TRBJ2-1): EADIYQTPRYLVIGTGKKITLECSQTMGHDKMYWYQQDPGMELHLIHYSYGVNSTEKGDLSSESTVSRIRTEHFPLTLESARPSHTSQYLCASQVAGGGWGEQFFGPGTRLTVL.

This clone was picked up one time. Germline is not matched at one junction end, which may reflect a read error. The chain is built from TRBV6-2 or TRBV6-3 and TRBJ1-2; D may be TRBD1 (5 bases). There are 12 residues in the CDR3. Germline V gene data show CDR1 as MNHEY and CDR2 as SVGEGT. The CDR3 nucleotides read TGCGCCAGCAGTTATGGGGGGTATGGCTACACCTTC. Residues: CASSYGGYGYTF.

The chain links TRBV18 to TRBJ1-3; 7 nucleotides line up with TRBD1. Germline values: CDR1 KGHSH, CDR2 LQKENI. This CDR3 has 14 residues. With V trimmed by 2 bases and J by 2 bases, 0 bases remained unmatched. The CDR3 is CASSPGTAGNTIYF. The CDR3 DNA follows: TGTGCCAGCTCACCAGGGACAGCTGGAAACACCATATATTTT.

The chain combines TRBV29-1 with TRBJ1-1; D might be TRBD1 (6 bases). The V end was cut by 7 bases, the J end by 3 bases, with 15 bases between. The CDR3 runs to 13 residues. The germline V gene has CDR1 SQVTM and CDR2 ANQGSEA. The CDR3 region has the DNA TGCAGCGCCGCGTGGGGGCTTGACACTGAAGCTTTCTTT. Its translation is CSAAWGLDTEAFF. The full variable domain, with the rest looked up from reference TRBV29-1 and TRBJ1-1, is SAVISQKPSRDICQRGTSLTIQCQVDSQVTMMFWYRQQPGQSLTLIATANQGSEATYESGFVIDKFPISRPNLTFSTLTVSNMSPEDSSIYLCSAAWGLDTEAFFGQGTRLTVV.

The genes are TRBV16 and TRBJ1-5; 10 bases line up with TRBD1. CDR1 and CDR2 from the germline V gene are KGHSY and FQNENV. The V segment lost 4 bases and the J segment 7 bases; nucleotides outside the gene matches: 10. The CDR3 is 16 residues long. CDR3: CASSPHRDRGWQPQHF. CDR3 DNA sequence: TGTGCCAGCAGCCCTCACCGGGACAGGGGCTGGCAGCCCCAGCATTTT.

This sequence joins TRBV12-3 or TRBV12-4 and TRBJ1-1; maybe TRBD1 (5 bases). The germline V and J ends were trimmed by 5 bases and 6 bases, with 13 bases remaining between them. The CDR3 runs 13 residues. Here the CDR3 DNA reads TGTGCCAGCAGTCGAGATTGGGGCGCTGAAGCTTTCTTT. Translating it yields CASSRDWGAEAFF.

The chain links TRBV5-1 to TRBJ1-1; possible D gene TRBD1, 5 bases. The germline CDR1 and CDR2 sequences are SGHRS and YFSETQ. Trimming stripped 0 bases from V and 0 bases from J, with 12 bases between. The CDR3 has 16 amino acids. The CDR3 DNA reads TGCGCCAGCAGCTTGGCCGCGAGGGGCCTGAACACTGAAGCTTTCTTT. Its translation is CASSLAARGLNTEAFF.

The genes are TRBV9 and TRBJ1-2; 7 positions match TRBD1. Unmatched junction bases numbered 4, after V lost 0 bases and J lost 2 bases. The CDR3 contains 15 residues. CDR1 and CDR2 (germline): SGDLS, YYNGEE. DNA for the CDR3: TGTGCCAGCAGCGTAGCTGTGGGACAGAACTATGGCTACACCTTC. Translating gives CASSVAVGQNYGYTF.

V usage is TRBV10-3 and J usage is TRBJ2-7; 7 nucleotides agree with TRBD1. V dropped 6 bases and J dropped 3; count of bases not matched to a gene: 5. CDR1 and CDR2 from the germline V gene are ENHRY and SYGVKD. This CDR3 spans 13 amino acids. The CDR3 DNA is TGTGCCATCAGGGACAGGAGTCTCTACGAGCAGTACTTC. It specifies CAIRDRSLYEQYF.

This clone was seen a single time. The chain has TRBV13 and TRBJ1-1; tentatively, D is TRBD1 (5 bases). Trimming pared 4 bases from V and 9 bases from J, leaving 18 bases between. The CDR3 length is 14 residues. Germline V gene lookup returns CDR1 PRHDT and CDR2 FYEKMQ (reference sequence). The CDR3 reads CASSWGPAPGKAFF. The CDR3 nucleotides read TGTGCCAGCAGCTGGGGACCGGCTCCGGGGAAAGCTTTCTTT.

CDR3 amino acids: CATSRGLAGGIGTDTQYF. CDR3 DNA sequence: TGTGCCACCAGCAGAGGACTAGCGGGAGGAATAGGGACAGATACGCAGTATTTT. V is TRBV15 and J is TRBJ2-3; the match to TRBD2 covers 13 bases. The CDR3 has 18 amino acids. V was pared by 1 base and J by 3 bases, with 7 bases of the junction left unmatched. Germline V gives CDR1 LNHNV, CDR2 YYDKDF (reference sequence). The variable domain in full, with the rest retrieved from reference TRBV15 and TRBJ2-3, is DAMVIQNPRYQVTQFGKPVTLSCSQTLNHNVMYWYQQKSSQAPKLLFHYYDKDFNNEADTPDNFQSRRPNTSFCFLDIRSPGLGDTAMYLCATSRGLAGGIGTDTQYFGPGTRLTVL.

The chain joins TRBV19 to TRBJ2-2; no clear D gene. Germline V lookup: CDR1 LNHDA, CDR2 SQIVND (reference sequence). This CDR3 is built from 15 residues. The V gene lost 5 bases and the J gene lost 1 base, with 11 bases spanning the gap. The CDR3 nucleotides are TGTGCCAGTAGTCCCACAAGGGTGAACACCGGGGAGCTGTTTTTT. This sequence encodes CASSPTRVNTGELFF. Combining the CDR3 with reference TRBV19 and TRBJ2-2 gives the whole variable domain DGGITQSPKYLFRKEGQNVTLSCEQNLNHDAMYWYRQDPGQGLRLIYYSQIVNDFQKGDIAEGYSVSREKKESFPLTVTSAQKNPTAFYLCASSPTRVNTGELFFGEGSRLTVL.